This passage covers 29 T cell receptor beta chains from one sample sequenced in a study of T cells in Graves' hyperthyroidism and ophthalmopathy. TCR beta CDR3 regions were amplified from RNA. When the TCR CDR3 underwent first-round RT-PCR, the HTBI primer set was used. Using its own MiXCR run on the multiplex PCR reads, TCRdb lists one record per CDR3 protein. This table has 95,000 to 110,000 distinct CDR3 sequences, approximately 50% appearing once. Sequenced input: blood. These receptor sequences come from a man aged 35 to 55 with Graves' hyperthyroidism.

This clonotype was observed many times. The chain carries TRBV20-1 and TRBJ2-2, with unresolved D. V lost 3 bases and J 6 bases, leaving 14 bases between the germline ends. CDR3 length equals 14 residues. Germline V lookup: CDR1 DFQATT, CDR2 SNEGSKA (reference sequence). The chain's CDR3 is CSASQNRPAGELFF. The DNA for the CDR3 is TGCAGTGCTAGCCAGAATCGCCCCGCCGGGGAGCTGTTTTTT.

This clonotype was seen at least ten times. This sequence joins TRBV24-1 and TRBJ1-2; the D gene is possibly TRBD1 (5 bases). Germline V gives CDR1 KGHDR, CDR2 SFDVKD. V was cut by 5 bases and J by 4 bases, with 10 bases left in between. The CDR3 is 13 residues long. The CDR3 reads CATSVGGTYGYTF. The CDR3, as DNA: TGTGCCACCAGTGTTGGGGGAACCTATGGCTACACCTTC.

The table lists this clonotype with a few counts. The chain carries TRBV7-2 and TRBJ2-1; 10 nucleotides match TRBD1. V trimming: 5 bases; J trimming: 4 bases; junction bases outside the gene matches: 14. The CDR3 loop spans 18 amino acids. Germline V gene sequence: CDR1 SGHTA, CDR2 FQGNSA. The CDR3 spells CASSLGGGQGSWYNEQFF. In DNA form, the CDR3 reads TGTGCCAGCAGCCTAGGAGGGGGACAGGGGAGTTGGTACAATGAGCAGTTCTTC.

In its sample, this clonotype is medium-sized. The chain joins TRBV7-9 to TRBJ1-1, with D hard to call. The V gene's germline CDR1 is SEHNR and CDR2 FQNEAQ (reference sequence). This CDR3 has 12 residues. V shed 10 bases and J shed 3 bases, with 12 bases lying between them. The CDR3 region is CATYGRDTEAFF. CDR3 bases: TGTGCCACATATGGTCGGGACACTGAAGCTTTCTTT.

This clonotype was recorded at least ten times. This rearrangement joins TRBV12-3 or TRBV12-4 to TRBJ2-7, with unresolved D. The V end was cut by 6 bases, the J end by 3 bases, with 6 bases between. The CDR3 sequence is 11 residues long. CDR3 DNA sequence: TGTGCCAGCAGCAAAAACTACGAGCAGTACTTC. Protein product: CASSKNYEQYF.

This clonotype has just one count. A clone one base away is much larger, so this may be a read error. The CDR3 DNA reads TGTGCCAGCAGTCCCCATAGTAGCGGGAGCGTCGACGAGCAGCACTTC. Translated: CASSPHSSGSVDEQHF. J is TRBJ2-7 and V is TRBV28; 9 bases line up with TRBD2. The CDR3 is made up of 16 amino acids. CDR1 and CDR2 (germline): MDHEN, SYDVKM. The variable domain in full, completed from reference TRBV28 and TRBJ2-7, reads DVKVTQSSRYLVKRTGEKVFLECVQDMDHENMFWYRQDPGLGLRLIYFSYDVKMKEKGDIPEGYSVSREKKERFSLILESASTNQTSMYLCASSPHSSGSVDEQHFGPGTRLTVT.

This clonotype is a singleton in its sample. The chain recombines TRBV7-2 with TRBJ1-5; the match to TRBD1 covers 7 bases. Trimming took 6 bases from V and 3 from J; bases not matched to a gene: 5. This CDR3 comprises 14 residues. Germline CDR1 and CDR2: SGHTA and FQGNSA. In DNA, the CDR3 is TGTGCCAGCAGGCGCGGGACAGTCAATCAGCCCCAGCATTTT. It codes for CASRRGTVNQPQHF.

This clonotype was found many times. The chain recombines TRBV2 with TRBJ2-1; the D gene could be TRBD1 or TRBD2 (5 bases each). CDR3 size: 15 residues. Per germline, CDR1 SNHLY and CDR2 FYNNEI. Deletions cut 0 bases from V and 6 bases from J, with 12 bases between. CDR3 in amino acids: CASSEAGDEGNEQFF. The CDR3 bases are TGTGCCAGCAGTGAAGCGGGGGATGAGGGCAATGAGCAGTTCTTC.

For this clonotype: The conserved phenylalanine or tryptophan is not found at the CDR3 terminus, so this likely reflects a read error. The CDR3 coding sequence is TGTGCTAGCAGCTTAGACTACACAGATACGCAGTATTCT. Its translation: CASSLDYTDTQYS. The chain recombines TRBV7-7 with TRBJ2-3; maybe TRBD2 (5 bases). The CDR3 length is 13 residues. Germline CDR1 and CDR2: SSHAT and FNYEAQ (reference sequence).

Comment on this clonotype: A read error may be the cause here, since a much bigger clone is one base away. The V and J genes are TRBV6-5 and TRBJ2-3, with unresolved D. The germline V and J ends were trimmed by 0 bases and 1 base, with 14 bases remaining between them. The CDR3 has 17 residues. CDR1 and CDR2 from the germline V gene are MNHEY and SVGAGI. The CDR3 spells CASSYSGYAAGTDTQYF. The CDR3 DNA sequence: TGTGCCAGCAGTTACTCGGGATACGCGGCGGGCACAGATACGCAGTATTTT.

This clonotype was seen at least ten times. This chain joins TRBV10-2 and TRBJ1-4, with unresolved D. The CDR3 extends over 11 amino acids. The germline V and J ends were trimmed by 6 bases and 8 bases, with 7 bases remaining between them. The germline V gene encodes CDR1 WSHSY and CDR2 SAAADI. The chain's CDR3 is CASRGPEKLFF. CDR3 nucleotide sequence: TGCGCCAGCAGAGGACCCGAAAAACTGTTTTTT.

With regard to this clonotype: The junction differs from germline at one of its ends, possibly a read error. CDR3 nucleotide sequence: TGTGCCAGCTCACCCTCAAGCTTAGAGACATCCTACGAGCAGTACTTC. Protein: CASSPSSLETSYEQYF. This chain uses TRBV10-1 with TRBJ2-7; no reliable D call. CDR1 and CDR2 from the germline V gene are WNHNN and SYGVQD (reference sequence). This CDR3 comprises 16 residues.

The chain joins TRBV20-1 to TRBJ1-1; the D is unclear. The ends were cut back, 5 bases at V and 5 bases at J, with 12 bases in the middle. Germline V gene sequence: CDR1 DFQATT, CDR2 SNEGSKA (reference sequence). The length of the CDR3 is 12 residues. The CDR3 coding sequence is TGCAGTGCTGAGACCCCCGGGACTGAAGCTTTCTTT. It codes for CSAETPGTEAFF.

This clonotype was seen many times. This chain uses TRBV28 with TRBJ1-2; the D is unclear. Trimming shortened V by 3 bases and J by 0 bases, and 5 bases separated the two germline ends. The CDR3 length is 13 residues. Germline CDR1 and CDR2: MDHEN and SYDVKM. The CDR3 loop is CASSFNANYGYTF. The CDR3, as DNA: TGTGCCAGCAGTTTTAACGCTAACTATGGCTACACCTTC.

This clonotype was detected ten times or more. The rearrangement joins TRBV2 to TRBJ1-1; 10 nucleotides agree with TRBD1. Germline CDR1 and CDR2: SNHLY and FYNNEI. The CDR3 is 15 residues long. The trim removed 7 bases at V and 1 base at J, leaving 6 bases unmatched. In DNA, the CDR3 is TGTGCCAGCAAGGGGACAGGGGCTCCGAACACTGAAGCTTTCTTT. This encodes CASKGTGAPNTEAFF.

This chain links TRBV24-1 with TRBJ2-5; D uncertain. The CDR3 runs to 12 residues. The germline V and J ends were trimmed by 3 bases and 7 bases, with 8 bases remaining between them. CDR1 is KGHDR, CDR2 SFDVKD, per germline. CDR3 sequence (DNA): TGTGCCACCAGTGATAGGAAGGGGACCCAGTACTTC. This codes for CATSDRKGTQYF.

This sequence joins TRBV25-1 and TRBJ1-2, with D perhaps matching TRBD1 (5 bases). The CDR3 is made up of 12 amino acids. Germline CDR1 MGHDK, CDR2 SYGVNS. The CDR3 coding sequence is TGTGCTAGAGAAACCGGGGCGCGTGGCTACACCTTC. Translating it yields CARETGARGYTF.

The chain couples TRBV18 to TRBJ2-7; 9 nucleotides line up with TRBD2. In germline, CDR1 is KGHSH, CDR2 LQKENI. The ends lost 2 bases at V and 5 bases at J; junction bases unmatched: 4. This CDR3 region has 14 residues. Here the CDR3 reads CASSPASGNNEQYF. The DNA of the CDR3 is TGTGCCAGCTCACCAGCTAGCGGGAACAACGAGCAGTACTTC.

Notes on this clonotype: Germline is not matched at one junction end, which may reflect a read error. The V call is TRBV7-7, the J call TRBJ1-1; 7 bases are shared with TRBD1. CDR3 length: 14 residues. Germline V gene data show CDR1 as SSHAT and CDR2 as FNYEAQ (reference sequence). In nucleotides, the CDR3 is TGTGCTAGCAGCCCAGGGGGGACGGAAACTGAAGCTTTCTTT. Protein sequence: CASSPGGTETEAFF.

Only one count was recorded for this clonotype. The chain is built from TRBV7-9 and TRBJ2-7, with a tentative D call TRBD2 (7 bases). Germline V lookup: CDR1 SEHNR, CDR2 FQNEAQ (reference sequence). The CDR3 length is 14 residues. The V and J ends lost 5 bases and 5 bases respectively, with 16 bases between them. The CDR3 sequence is CASSGGGGADEQYF. The DNA for the CDR3 is TGTGCCAGCAGCGGAGGGGGGGGGGCTGACGAGCAGTACTTC.

The V call is TRBV19, the J call TRBJ1-2; 7 bases are shared with TRBD1. This CDR3 is 16 amino acids long. The trim removed 0 bases at V and 2 bases at J, leaving 6 bases unmatched. Germline CDR1 is LNHDA and CDR2 is SQIVND (reference sequence). This CDR3 reads CASSIDGQGGNYGYTF. The CDR3 coding sequence is TGTGCCAGTAGTATAGATGGCCAGGGGGGGAACTATGGCTACACCTTC.

As concerns this clonotype: This may arise from a read error, as a much more abundant clone is one base away. This chain joins TRBV6-5 and TRBJ2-3, with D perhaps matching TRBD2 (6 bases). Germline-derived CDR1 and CDR2 are MNHEY and SVGAGI. CDR3 length: 14 amino acids. V was clipped by 0 bases and J by 9 bases, with 13 bases between them. The CDR3 loop reads CASSYSVPGETQYF. CDR3 DNA sequence: TGTGCCAGCAGTTACTCGGTTCCGGGGGAGACGCAGTATTTT.

This clonotype was counted between two and nine times. CDR3 sequence reads: CASRGGTASYEQYF. CDR3 DNA: TGTGCCAGCAGGGGGGGGACAGCATCCTACGAGCAGTACTTC. The V and J genes are TRBV7-2 and TRBJ2-7, with D perhaps given as TRBD1 or TRBD2 (7 bases each). The germline CDR1 and CDR2 sequences are SGHTA and FQGNSA. This CDR3 contains 14 residues. The V gene lost 6 bases and the J gene lost 1 base, with 13 bases spanning the gap.

The table lists this clonotype with many counts. The chain links TRBV20-1 to TRBJ2-5; the D is unclear. The CDR3 spans 12 residues. Trimming cost V 3 bases and J 2 bases, with 7 bases left between them. CDR1 and CDR2 (germline): DFQATT, SNEGSKA (reference sequence). The CDR3 nucleotides are TGCAGTGCTAGTGGCCAGCAAGAGACCCAGTACTTC. This gives the protein CSASGQQETQYF.

V is TRBV24-1 and J is TRBJ1-5; tentative D call: TRBD1 (5 bases). This CDR3 has 15 amino acids. CDR1 is KGHDR, CDR2 SFDVKD, per germline. V lost 10 bases, J lost 0 bases, and 15 bases lay in between. For the CDR3, the DNA is TGTGCCACGTCGGGGCCTACGTATAGCAATCAGCCCCAGCATTTT. This gives the protein CATSGPTYSNQPQHF.

V usage is TRBV11-3 and J usage is TRBJ2-3, with 13 nucleotides matching TRBD2. In germline, CDR1 is SGHNT, CDR2 YENEEA. Trimming took 6 bases from V and 5 from J; bases not matched to a gene: 5. The CDR3 contains 15 residues. CDR3 sequence reads: CASSRTSGGKDTQYF. CDR3 DNA: TGTGCCAGCAGTCGGACTAGCGGGGGTAAAGATACGCAGTATTTT. The complete variable domain, with remaining parts taken from reference TRBV11-3 and TRBJ2-3, reads EAGVVQSPRYKIIEKKQPVAFWCNPISGHNTLYWYLQNLGQGPELLIRYENEEAVDDSQLPKDRFSAERLKGVDSTLKIQPAELGDSAVYLCASSRTSGGKDTQYFGPGTRLTVL.

This chain links TRBV19 with TRBJ1-5; no firm D call. This CDR3 contains 15 residues. V was pared by 0 bases and J by 3 bases, with 9 bases between. CDR1 is LNHDA, CDR2 SQIVND, per germline (reference sequence). CDR3 nucleotides: TGTGCCAGTAGTATAGAAGGAGTCTACAATCAGCCCCAGCATTTT. It translates to CASSIEGVYNQPQHF.

With regard to this clonotype: No conserved phenylalanine or tryptophan ends this CDR3, so it is likely a read error. J is TRBJ2-1 and V is TRBV7-2; 9 bases align to TRBD2. Germline V lookup: CDR1 SGHTA, CDR2 FQGNSA. CDR3 length equals 15 residues. V lost 4 bases, J lost 6 bases, and 7 bases stayed unmatched. The chain's CDR3 is CASSSPSGGPNEQFS. The CDR3 DNA reads as TGTGCCAGCAGCTCACCCAGCGGGGGGCCCAATGAGCAGTTCTCC.

V usage is TRBV2 and J usage is TRBJ1-2; 8 bases align to TRBD1. CDR1 SNHLY and CDR2 FYNNEI come from the germline V gene. J was trimmed by 4 bases and V by 5 bases; bases with no gene match: 12. The CDR3 spans 16 residues. The CDR3: CASSSDRVGTGYGYTF. The CDR3 nucleotides read TGTGCCAGCAGTTCGGACAGGGTAGGCACCGGCTATGGCTACACCTTC.